This TCR beta chain stems from a study of blood T cell repertoires in COVID-19. Study-wide background: Specimens from acute and convalescent COVID-19 originated in the United States, Italy and Spain. In each case, the material was cDNA or gDNA derived from T cells, B-cell-depleted T cells, or PBMCs.

CDR1 and CDR2 (germline): SGDLS, YYNGEE. This CDR3 contains 15 residues. J was trimmed by 8 bases and V by 4 bases; bases with no gene match: 10. Libraries were prepared by immunoSEQ multiplex PCR; TCRdb keeps only in-frame clonotypes and omits some of them. This table has over 95,000 clones, more than 80% appearing once. Enrollment of patients from Seattle took place during active infection, with longitudinal follow-up. The chain joins TRBV9 to TRBJ1-4; 8 positions match TRBD1. The sequence was collected from a woman aged 60-75 years with COVID-19, enrolled during active disease. The material sequenced was peripheral blood. The CDR3 bases are TGTGCCAGCAGCCCAAGATGGACAGGGAGGGAAAAACTGTTTTTT. Protein: CASSPRWTGREKLFF.